Shown below are 12 T cell receptor beta chains from a single sample sequenced in a study of cytomegalovirus exposure and HLA in healthy donors (TCRdb year 2017). Libraries were built with the immunoSEQ multiplex PCR assay. A mixture of 60 forward primers for TCR Vbeta segments and 13 reverse primers for TCR Jbeta segments was used in the multiplex PCR. As stored in TCRdb, this immuneACCESS dataset retains in-frame rearrangements with V and J assigned. A fraction of the clones does not appear; measured against another copy, unresolved V genes explain less than half of the discrepancy, and the remainder lacks a known reason. For this sample there are under 200,000 clones; roughly 80% appear just once. The ten largest clones take up roughly 1.6% of the sample. What was sequenced was PBMCs. The origin of the receptors is a woman aged 18-29 years in good health and CMV-seronegative.

The chain employs TRBV7-8 and TRBJ2-1, with 7 bases that match TRBD1. Germline-derived CDR1 and CDR2 are SGHVS and FQNEAQ. V dropped 7 bases and J dropped 6; count of bases not matched to a gene: 12. The CDR3 covers 15 residues. In DNA, the CDR3 is TGTGCCAGCAAAAACACCGGGACAGTGGTCAATGAGCAGTTCTTC. Translating it yields CASKNTGTVVNEQFF.

The chain is built from TRBV6-5 and TRBJ2-5; TRBD1 might be the D (6 bases). Germline CDR1 and CDR2: MNHEY and SVGAGI. V was cut by 8 bases and J by 3 bases, with 16 bases left in between. This CDR3 region has 14 residues. The CDR3 is CASRADGGEETQYF. DNA of the CDR3: TGTGCCAGCCGGGCGGATGGGGGCGAAGAGACCCAGTACTTC.

Remarks on this clone: Germline and junction disagree at one end, which may indicate a read error. This chain connects TRBV7-9 to TRBJ1-2; D is perhaps TRBD1 (5 bases). The germline gives CDR1 SEHNR, CDR2 FQNEAQ (reference sequence). This CDR3 spans 14 amino acids. The CDR3 loop reads CSSSLGASYYGYTF. In DNA form, the CDR3 reads TGTTCCAGCAGCTTAGGGGCCTCCTACTATGGCTACACCTTC. The entire variable domain, with the rest obtained from reference TRBV7-9 and TRBJ1-2, is as follows: DTGVSQNPRHKITKRGQNVTFRCDPISEHNRLYWYRQTLGQGPEFLTYFQNEAQLEKSRLLSDRFSAERPKGSFSTLEIQRTEQGDSAMYLCSSSLGASYYGYTFGSGTRLTVV.

Here the CDR3 DNA reads TGTGCCAGCAGCCTGACAGGGGCGGGGGACATTCAGTACTTC. This translates into CASSLTGAGDIQYF. The chain couples TRBV11-2 to TRBJ2-4, with D perhaps TRBD1 (8 bases). This CDR3 region has 14 residues. Germline-derived CDR1 and CDR2 are SGHAT and FQNNGV. The V and J ends lost 5 bases and 8 bases respectively, with 16 bases between them.

The J gene is TRBJ1-1, the V gene TRBV6-5; D perhaps matches TRBD1 (5 bases). The ends were cut back, 6 bases at V and 1 base at J, with 15 bases in the middle. Germline V lookup: CDR1 MNHEY, CDR2 SVGAGI. The CDR3 has 15 residues. DNA of the CDR3: TGTGCCAGCAGGCCCCCCCGGAGGGGGAACACTGAAGCTTTCTTT. Translating gives CASRPPRRGNTEAFF.

The rearrangement links TRBV5-1 to TRBJ2-4; D is perhaps TRBD2 (5 bases). Germline V CDR1 and CDR2: SGHRS, YFSETQ. The CDR3 has 14 residues. Trimming removed 5 bases from V and 5 bases from J, with 14 bases in between. CDR3 region: CASRYWETENIQYF. Here the CDR3 DNA reads TGCGCCAGCAGGTATTGGGAGACGGAAAACATTCAGTACTTC. Combining the CDR3 with reference TRBV5-1 and TRBJ2-4 gives the whole variable domain KAGVTQTPRYLIKTRGQQVTLSCSPISGHRSVSWYQQTPGQGLQFLFEYFSETQRNKGNFPGRFSGRQFSNSRSEMNVSTLELGDSALYLCASRYWETENIQYFGAGTRLSVL.

This chain connects TRBV9 to TRBJ1-6, with TRBD1 identical over 8 bases. The CDR3 consists of 15 residues. The ends lost 4 bases at V and 9 bases at J; junction bases unmatched: 9. Germline CDR1 and CDR2: SGDLS and YYNGEE. CDR3 nucleotide sequence: TGTGCCAGCAGCCCGTCGACAGGGGATAGTTCACCCCTCCACTTT. Translation gives CASSPSTGDSSPLHF.

The chain's CDR3 is CASGQGSSYEQYF. CDR3 bases: TGCGCCAGCGGACAGGGATCGAGCTACGAGCAGTACTTC. The V gene is TRBV5-1, the J gene TRBJ2-7; TRBD1 matches 8 bases. After removal of 7 bases from V and 3 bases from J, the junction contained 6 bases not matched to a gene. The germline V gene has CDR1 SGHRS and CDR2 YFSETQ. This CDR3 is built from 13 residues.

This chain connects TRBV7-2 to TRBJ1-2; 7 nucleotides match TRBD1. The germline gives CDR1 SGHTA, CDR2 FQGNSA. Germline trimming cut 3 bases from V and 8 bases from J; bases unmatched to any gene: 3. The CDR3 consists of 12 residues. CDR3: CASSFLGGGYTF. The DNA for the CDR3 is TGTGCCAGCAGCTTTCTAGGGGGCGGCTACACCTTC.

The gene calls are TRBV5-4 and TRBJ2-5; TRBD1 matches 7 bases. CDR1 SGHNT and CDR2 YYREEE come from the germline V gene (reference sequence). With V trimmed by 4 bases and J by 5 bases, 11 bases remained unmatched. The CDR3 extends over 15 amino acids. The CDR3 sequence is CASSPTDRVVETQYF. CDR3 in DNA: TGTGCCAGCAGCCCAACAGACAGGGTGGTGGAGACCCAGTACTTC.

The rearrangement uses TRBV5-1 and TRBJ2-5, with 8 bases fitting TRBD2. The J call could be wrong; TRBJ2-7 is a better fit for the DNA end. The CDR3 covers 17 residues. Germline loops: CDR1 SGHRS, CDR2 YFSETQ. The CDR3 sequence: CASSLEASGSSSYEQYF. Written as DNA, the CDR3 is TGCGCCAGCAGCTTGGAGGCTAGCGGGTCAAGCTCCTACGAGCAGTACTTC.

The chain has TRBV11-2 and TRBJ2-7; 9 bases fit TRBD1. The ends lost 5 bases at V and 12 bases at J; junction bases unmatched: 11. Germline V lookup: CDR1 SGHAT, CDR2 FQNNGV. The CDR3 is 13 residues long. The chain's CDR3 is CASSPNRDRAPYV. CDR3 bases: TGTGCCAGCAGCCCGAACCGGGACAGGGCTCCGTACGTC.